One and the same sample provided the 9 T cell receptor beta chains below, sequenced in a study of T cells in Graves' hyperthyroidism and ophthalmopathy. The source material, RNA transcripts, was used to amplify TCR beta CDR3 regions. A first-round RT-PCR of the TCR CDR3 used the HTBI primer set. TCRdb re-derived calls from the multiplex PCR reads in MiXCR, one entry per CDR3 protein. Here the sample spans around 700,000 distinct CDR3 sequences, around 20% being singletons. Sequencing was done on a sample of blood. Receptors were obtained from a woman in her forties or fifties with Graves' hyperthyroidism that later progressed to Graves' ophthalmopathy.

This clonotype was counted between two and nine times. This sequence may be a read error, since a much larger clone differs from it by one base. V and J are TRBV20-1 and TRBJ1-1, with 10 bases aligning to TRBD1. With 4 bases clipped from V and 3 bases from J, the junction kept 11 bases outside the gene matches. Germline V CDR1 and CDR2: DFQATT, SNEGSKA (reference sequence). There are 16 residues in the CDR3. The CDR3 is CSAIGVTGGADTEAFF. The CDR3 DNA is TGCAGTGCTATAGGTGTGACAGGGGGCGCGGACACTGAAGCTTTCTTT.

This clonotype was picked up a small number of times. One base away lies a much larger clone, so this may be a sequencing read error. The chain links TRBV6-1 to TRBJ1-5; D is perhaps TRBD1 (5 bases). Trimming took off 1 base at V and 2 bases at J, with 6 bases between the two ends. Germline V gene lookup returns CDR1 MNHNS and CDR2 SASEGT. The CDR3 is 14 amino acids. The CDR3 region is CASSEEGGNQPQHF. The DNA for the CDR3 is TGTGCCAGCAGTGAAGAAGGGGGCAATCAGCCCCAGCATTTT.

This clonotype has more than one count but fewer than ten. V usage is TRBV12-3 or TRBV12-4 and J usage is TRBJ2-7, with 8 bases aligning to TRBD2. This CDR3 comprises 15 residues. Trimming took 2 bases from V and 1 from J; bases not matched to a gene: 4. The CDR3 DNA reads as TGTGCCAGCAGTTTACGGCTAGCGGGTTCCTACGAGCAGTACTTC. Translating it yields CASSLRLAGSYEQYF.

DNA of the CDR3: TGTGCCAGCGGACAGGGGAGTGGGAATGAGCAGTTCTTC. Its protein is CASGQGSGNEQFF. The V call is TRBV6-2 or TRBV6-3, the J call TRBJ2-1, with 9 bases aligning to TRBD1. The CDR3 consists of 13 residues. V dropped 8 bases and J dropped 7; count of bases not matched to a gene: 6. CDR1 and CDR2 from the germline V gene are MNHEY and SVGEGT.

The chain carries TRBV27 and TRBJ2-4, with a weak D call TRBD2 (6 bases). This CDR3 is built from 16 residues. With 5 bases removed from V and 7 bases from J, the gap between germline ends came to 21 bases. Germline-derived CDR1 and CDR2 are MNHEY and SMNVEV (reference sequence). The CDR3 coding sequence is TGTGCCAGCAGTCCCCCGGGGCGGGACCGGGGGAACATTCAGTACTTC. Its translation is CASSPPGRDRGNIQYF.

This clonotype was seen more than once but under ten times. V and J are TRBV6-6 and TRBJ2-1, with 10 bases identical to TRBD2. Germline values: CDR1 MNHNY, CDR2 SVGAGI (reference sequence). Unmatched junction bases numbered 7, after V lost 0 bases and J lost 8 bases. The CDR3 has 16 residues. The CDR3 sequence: CASSYSRLAGAYEQFF. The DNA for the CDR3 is TGTGCCAGCAGTTACTCGCGGCTAGCGGGGGCCTATGAGCAGTTCTTC.

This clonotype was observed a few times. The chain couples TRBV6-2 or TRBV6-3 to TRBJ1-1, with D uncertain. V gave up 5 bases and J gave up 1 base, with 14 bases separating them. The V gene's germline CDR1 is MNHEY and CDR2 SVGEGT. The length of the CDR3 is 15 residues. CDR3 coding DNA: TGTGCCAGCAGTACAACCTTGTGGGGGAACACTGAAGCTTTCTTT. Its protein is CASSTTLWGNTEAFF.

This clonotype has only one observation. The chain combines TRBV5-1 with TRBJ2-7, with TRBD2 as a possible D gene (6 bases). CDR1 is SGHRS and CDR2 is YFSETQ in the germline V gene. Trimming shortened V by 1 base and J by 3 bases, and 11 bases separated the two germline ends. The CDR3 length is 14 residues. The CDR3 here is CASSLLGGYYEQYF. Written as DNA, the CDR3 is TGCGCCAGCAGCTTGTTGGGAGGTTACTACGAGCAGTACTTC.

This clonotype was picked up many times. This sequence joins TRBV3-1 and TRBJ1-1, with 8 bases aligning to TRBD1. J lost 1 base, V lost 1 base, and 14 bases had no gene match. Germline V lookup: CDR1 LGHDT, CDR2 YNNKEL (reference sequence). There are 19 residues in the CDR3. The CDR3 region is CASSQGVSETGVPNTEAFF. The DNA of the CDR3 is TGTGCCAGCAGCCAAGGGGTCTCTGAGACAGGGGTGCCGAACACTGAAGCTTTCTTT.